This TCR beta chain derives from a study of cytomegalovirus exposure and HLA in healthy donors. Study-level findings and limits: In vitro testing confirmed a few CMV-associated chains as specific for CMV antigens. Previous analysis showed most TCR beta V segments were productive about 90% or about 30% of the time.

Amplification used 60 Vbeta primers and 13 Jbeta primers. Generated by immunoSEQ multiplex PCR, the TCRdb table keeps only in-frame clones and is missing some. Of about 120,000 clones listed, more than 80% are singletons. On this clone: Antigen unknown.

This TCR was recovered from a man aged 25-45 years in good health and CMV-seropositive. The specimen sequenced was PBMCs.

In DNA, the CDR3 is TGTGCCAGCAGTGACAGGGATGGGGAAAAACTGTTTTTT. As protein: CASSDRDGEKLFF. This chain connects TRBV2 to TRBJ1-4, with D perhaps TRBD1 (5 bases). Germline CDR1 is SNHLY and CDR2 is FYNNEI. V lost 3 bases and J 8 bases, leaving 10 bases between the germline ends. There are 13 residues in the CDR3.